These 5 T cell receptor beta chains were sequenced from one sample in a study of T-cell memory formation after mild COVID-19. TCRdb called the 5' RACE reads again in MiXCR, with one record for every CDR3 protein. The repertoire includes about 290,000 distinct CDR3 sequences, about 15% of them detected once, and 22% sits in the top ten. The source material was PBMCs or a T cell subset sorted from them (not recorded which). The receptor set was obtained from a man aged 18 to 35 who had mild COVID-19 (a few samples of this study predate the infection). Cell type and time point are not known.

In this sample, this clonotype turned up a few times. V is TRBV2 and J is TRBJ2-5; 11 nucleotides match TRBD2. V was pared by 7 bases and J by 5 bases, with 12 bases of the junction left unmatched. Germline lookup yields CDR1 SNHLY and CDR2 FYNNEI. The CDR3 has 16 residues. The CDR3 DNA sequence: TGTGCCAGCACCGCTAGCGGGGGGCTCGCTGAGGAGACCCAGTACTTC. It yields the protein CASTASGGLAEETQYF.

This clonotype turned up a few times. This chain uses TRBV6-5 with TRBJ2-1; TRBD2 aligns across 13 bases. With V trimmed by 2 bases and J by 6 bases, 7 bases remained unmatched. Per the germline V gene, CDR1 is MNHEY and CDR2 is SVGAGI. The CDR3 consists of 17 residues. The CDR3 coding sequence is TGTGCCAGCAGTTACCCCAGGACTAGCGGGGGACCCAATGAGCAGTTCTTC. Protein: CASSYPRTSGGPNEQFF.

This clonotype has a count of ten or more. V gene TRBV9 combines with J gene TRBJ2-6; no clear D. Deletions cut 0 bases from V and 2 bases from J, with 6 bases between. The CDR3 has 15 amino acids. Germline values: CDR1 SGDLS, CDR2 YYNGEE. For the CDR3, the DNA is TGTGCCAGCAGCGTAGGGGGAACTGGGGCCAACGTCCTGACTTTC. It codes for CASSVGGTGANVLTF.

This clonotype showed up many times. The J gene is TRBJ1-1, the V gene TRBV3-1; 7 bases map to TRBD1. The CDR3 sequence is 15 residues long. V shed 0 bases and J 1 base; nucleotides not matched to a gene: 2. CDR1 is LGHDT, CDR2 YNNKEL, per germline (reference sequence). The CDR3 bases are TGTGCCAGCAGCCAAGAAGGGGGCCCGAACACTGAAGCTTTCTTT. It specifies CASSQEGGPNTEAFF.

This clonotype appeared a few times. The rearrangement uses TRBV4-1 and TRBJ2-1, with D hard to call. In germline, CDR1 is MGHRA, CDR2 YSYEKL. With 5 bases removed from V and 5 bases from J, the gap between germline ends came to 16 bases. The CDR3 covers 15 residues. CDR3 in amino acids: CASSSSPRSHNEQFF. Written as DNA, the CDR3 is TGCGCCAGCAGCTCGAGCCCGCGATCCCACAATGAGCAGTTCTTC.